These 16 T cell receptor beta chains were sequenced from one sample in a study of cytomegalovirus exposure and HLA in healthy donors. Primers included in the PCR were 60 Vbeta and 13 Jbeta primers. Sequenced by immunoSEQ multiplex PCR; TCRdb stores in-frame clones only, minus some. The data hold under 130,000 clones, with more than 65% observed a single time. The sequencing input was PBMCs. Receptors were obtained from a woman aged 18-35 years in good health and CMV-seropositive.

This chain joins TRBV7-2 and TRBJ1-4; D remains ambiguous. This CDR3 spans 15 amino acids. Germline V gives CDR1 SGHTA, CDR2 FQGNSA. V lost 2 bases and J lost 4, with 11 bases in between. The CDR3 is CASSLMGSGNEKLFF. The CDR3 DNA is TGTGCCAGCAGCTTAATGGGGAGTGGTAATGAAAAACTGTTTTTT.

This chain links TRBV30 with TRBJ1-5; 8 bases agree with TRBD1. Germline loops: CDR1 GTSNPN, CDR2 SVGIG (reference sequence). V lost 4 bases, J lost 3 bases, and 2 bases stayed unmatched. This CDR3 contains 13 residues. The CDR3 coding sequence is TGTGCCTGGACAGGGGGCCACAATCAGCCCCAGCATTTT. This gives the protein CAWTGGHNQPQHF.

The rearrangement joins TRBV27 to TRBJ1-5; 8 bases are shared with TRBD1. This CDR3 contains 14 residues. J lost 5 bases, V lost 5 bases, and 5 bases had no gene match. CDR1 and CDR2 (germline): MNHEY, SMNVEV (reference sequence). CDR3 nucleotide sequence: TGTGCCAGCAGTATAAGACAGGGGCATCAGCCCCAGCATTTT. Its protein product is CASSIRQGHQPQHF.

In its sample, this clone was seen once. J is TRBJ2-1 and V is TRBV6-1; TRBD2 matches at 9 bases. CDR1 MNHNS and CDR2 SASEGT come from the germline V gene. The CDR3 has 15 residues. V dropped 6 bases and J dropped 7; count of bases not matched to a gene: 10. CDR3 residues: CASRPGTSLTNEQFF. The CDR3 nucleotides are TGTGCCAGCAGACCCGGGACTAGCCTAACAAATGAGCAGTTCTTC.

This chain uses TRBV5-1 with TRBJ2-3; TRBD2 agrees at 12 bases. This CDR3 spans 15 amino acids. V was pared by 0 bases and J by 11 bases, with 7 bases of the junction left unmatched. The germline CDR1 and CDR2 sequences are SGHRS and YFSETQ. The CDR3 DNA reads TGCGCCAGCAGCTTGGATCTAGCGGGGGGGCAGAAGCAGTATTTT. It encodes CASSLDLAGGQKQYF. Full variable domain (missing parts from reference TRBV5-1 and TRBJ2-3): KAGVTQTPRYLIKTRGQQVTLSCSPISGHRSVSWYQQTPGQGLQFLFEYFSETQRNKGNFPGRFSGRQFSNSRSEMNVSTLELGDSALYLCASSLDLAGGQKQYFGPGTRLTVL.

The chain uses TRBV27 and TRBJ1-4; TRBD1 matches at 8 bases. Germline CDR1 is MNHEY and CDR2 is SMNVEV (reference sequence). This CDR3 region has 15 residues. V dropped 5 bases and J dropped 5; count of bases not matched to a gene: 7. The CDR3 reads CASSLRTGQNEKLFF. CDR3 nucleotide sequence: TGTGCCAGCAGTCTGCGGACAGGGCAAAATGAAAAACTGTTTTTT.

The rearrangement links TRBV6-5 to TRBJ1-1; D gene ambiguous. Between the trimmed V and J ends, which lost 0 bases and 6 bases, there was a span of 14 bases. CDR3 length: 15 amino acids. Germline assignment: CDR1 MNHEY and CDR2 SVGAGI. The CDR3 loop is CASSYSTYPAAEAFF. The DNA of the CDR3 is TGTGCCAGCAGTTACTCGACATATCCGGCAGCTGAAGCTTTCTTT.

V gene TRBV4-1 combines with J gene TRBJ2-1, with D unclear. Germline values: CDR1 MGHRA, CDR2 YSYEKL. Trimming left V 0 bases short and J 7 bases short, with 7 bases between. There are 13 residues in the CDR3. The CDR3 bases are TGCGCCAGCAGCCAAGAGTCGCAGAATGAGCAGTTCTTC. This codes for CASSQESQNEQFF.

The chain links TRBV7-9 to TRBJ2-1; D is possibly TRBD2 (6 bases). From germline, CDR1 is SEHNR and CDR2 FQNEAQ (reference sequence). Trimming shortened V by 1 base and J by 0 bases, and 10 bases separated the two germline ends. The CDR3 sequence is 16 residues long. For the CDR3, the DNA is TGTGCCAGCAGCTTAGTAGTCGGGAGCTCCTACAATGAGCAGTTCTTC. Translating it yields CASSLVVGSSYNEQFF.

In DNA, the CDR3 is TGTGCCAGCAGCCAAGATTATAGGACCACGGGGAATGAGCAGTTCTTC. It codes for CASSQDYRTTGNEQFF. The genes are TRBV4-2 and TRBJ2-1; D may be TRBD2 (5 bases). Germline V gene sequence: CDR1 LGHNA, CDR2 YNFKEQ. V was clipped by 0 bases and J by 7 bases, with 16 bases between them. The CDR3 extends over 16 amino acids.

The gene calls are TRBV19 and TRBJ1-2; unclear D gene. This CDR3 is built from 12 residues. V shed 7 bases and J shed 1 base, with 7 bases lying between them. Germline-derived CDR1 and CDR2 are LNHDA and SQIVND (reference sequence). CDR3 sequence (DNA): TGTGCCAGTAAACAAATTAACTATGGCTACACCTTC. It encodes CASKQINYGYTF.

The rearrangement uses TRBV7-6 and TRBJ1-1; D is uncertain. V was shortened by 7 bases and J by 7 bases, with 19 bases between the two germline ends. Looked up from germline, CDR1 is SGHVS and CDR2 is FNYEAQ. This CDR3 is 14 amino acids long. CDR3 residues: CASNSVPGSGEAFF. CDR3 DNA sequence: TGTGCCAGCAATTCGGTTCCAGGAAGTGGTGAAGCTTTCTTT.

This clone was counted only a few times. The chain couples TRBV13 to TRBJ1-4, with no clear D. In germline, CDR1 is PRHDT, CDR2 FYEKMQ (reference sequence). V lost 5 bases to trimming and J lost 0 bases, with 19 bases between them. This CDR3 contains 18 residues. The CDR3 coding sequence is TGTGCCAGCAGCCGACAAGGCTCACTTGTTGCAACTAATGAAAAACTGTTTTTT. Amino acid sequence: CASSRQGSLVATNEKLFF.

The chain's CDR3 is CASSLDRVGGEAFF. DNA for the CDR3: TGTGCCAGCAGCCTCGACAGGGTCGGGGGTGAAGCTTTCTTT. The chain couples TRBV9 to TRBJ1-1, with 7 bases fitting TRBD1. Germline-derived CDR1 and CDR2 are SGDLS and YYNGEE. J gave up 7 bases and V 4 bases, and 10 bases lay outside the gene matches. The CDR3 has 14 amino acids.

The chain uses TRBV9 and TRBJ2-7, with D perhaps TRBD1 (7 bases). CDR1 SGDLS and CDR2 YYNGEE come from the germline V gene. CDR3 length: 15 residues. The V and J ends lost 0 bases and 3 bases respectively, with 13 bases between them. CDR3 coding DNA: TGTGCCAGCAGCGTAGATGGAGGGGGCGGCTACGAGCAGTACTTC. Its translation is CASSVDGGGGYEQYF.

The CDR3 here is CASSEVQFAYEQYF. The CDR3, as DNA: TGTGCCAGCAGTGAAGTCCAGTTTGCCTACGAGCAGTACTTC. This chain joins TRBV25-1 and TRBJ2-7, with D hard to call. There are 14 residues in the CDR3. Germline assignment: CDR1 MGHDK and CDR2 SYGVNS. V was clipped by 2 bases and J by 2 bases, with 10 bases between them.